This is a list of T cell receptor beta chains from one sample in a study of CD8 T cells in ankylosing spondylitis. TCRdb passed the 5' RACE reads through MiXCR, listing each CDR3 protein once. Of roughly 250,000 distinct CDR3 sequences listed, less than 10% are singletons. Source material: blood, either unsorted or a sorted T cell fraction (not recorded which). Receptors originate from a male donor with ankylosing spondylitis or in good health (not recorded which). CDR3s include the opening cysteine and the closing phenylalanine or tryptophan. The D gene is left open where the match is weak. Expanded clones are given a class, and other clones once, few, many or no size at all.

few	TRBV29-1	TRBD1	TRBJ2-7	CSVVVRGQHEQYF
many	TRBV9	-	TRBJ2-5	CASSVGGRETQYF
many	TRBV4-1	TRBD2	TRBJ2-3	CASSSRLAGTDTQYF
many	TRBV6-1	-	TRBJ2-5	CASSPPRGMETQYF
-	TRBV9	TRBD2	TRBJ2-7	CASSPSGKDYEQYF
-	TRBV6-1	-	TRBJ2-3	CASSHEERVNTQYF
-	TRBV7-9	-	TRBJ2-3	CASGYRLLRLNTQYF
-	TRBV5-5	-	TRBJ1-2	CASSLGGVDEAYGYTF
-	TRBV7-2	-	TRBJ1-2	CASSLREGGYTF
many	TRBV5-5	-	TRBJ2-1	CASSLTEYNEQFF